Presented here are 11 T cell receptor beta chains from one specimen sequenced in a study. TCRdb itself ran the 5' RACE reads through MiXCR, one entry per CDR3 protein. This table holds around 33,000 distinct CDR3 sequences, approximately 25% found once. Sequences were obtained from memory CD4+ T cells sorted from blood. Subset given: memory CD4+ T cells, CD4+CD45RO+CD25-. All receptors derive from a female donor with breast cancer.

This clonotype was seen just once. One end of the junction fails to match germline, which may point to a read error. In DNA, the CDR3 is TGTGCCAGCAGCGCGCACGGGGAGCTGGAAGAGCAGTACTTC. This encodes CASSAHGELEEQYF. V usage is TRBV5-1 and J usage is TRBJ2-7, with D maybe TRBD2 (5 bases). The germline V gene has CDR1 SGHRS and CDR2 YFSETQ. CDR3 length: 14 amino acids.

The V and J genes are TRBV7-9 and TRBJ2-7; unclear D gene. V shed 1 base and J shed 6 bases, with 13 bases lying between them. The CDR3 consists of 14 residues. From germline, CDR1 is SEHNR and CDR2 FQNEAQ (reference sequence). The CDR3 protein is CASSLVNRAFEQYF. CDR3 coding DNA: TGTGCCAGCAGCTTAGTGAACCGAGCCTTCGAGCAGTACTTC.

The chain couples TRBV4-2 to TRBJ2-7; unclear D gene. CDR3 size: 15 residues. Germline CDR1 LGHNA, CDR2 YNFKEQ. The ends were cut back, 1 base at V and 1 base at J, with 11 bases in the middle. Here the CDR3 DNA reads TGTGCCAGCAGCCAAGGCCCGAGGAGTTCCTACGAGCAGTACTTC. Amino acids: CASSQGPRSSYEQYF.

This clonotype came up once. At one end the junction does not follow the germline gene, possibly because of a read error. The V call is TRBV5-4, the J call TRBJ2-7; possible D gene TRBD1, 6 bases. CDR1 and CDR2 (germline): SGHNT, YYREEE (reference sequence). The CDR3 covers 15 residues. The chain's CDR3 is CVSSPTRGPGYEQYF. In nucleotides, the CDR3 is TGTGTCAGCAGCCCAACCAGGGGTCCGGGGTACGAGCAGTACTTC.

This clonotype appeared once. Possible read error: a much larger clone is one base away. This chain joins TRBV20-1 and TRBJ2-5; D is ambiguous. The CDR3 totals 16 residues. Germline CDR1 reads DFQATT; CDR2 reads SNEGSKA (reference sequence). The V and J ends lost 0 bases and 3 bases respectively, with 17 bases between them. The CDR3 is CSARDPVDGIKETQYF. The CDR3 DNA is TGCAGTGCTAGAGATCCCGTGGATGGTATTAAAGAGACCCAGTACTTC.

This clonotype was seen ten or more times. V usage is TRBV9 and J usage is TRBJ1-1, with no clear D. Germline lookup yields CDR1 SGDLS and CDR2 YYNGEE. The CDR3 sequence is 14 residues long. V lost 0 bases and J lost 0, with 6 bases in between. CDR3 sequence: CASSVGGVNTEAFF. The CDR3, as DNA: TGTGCCAGCAGCGTAGGGGGAGTGAACACTGAAGCTTTCTTT.

With regard to this clonotype: Given the absence of the conserved phenylalanine or tryptophan at the CDR3 end, a read error is likely. This rearrangement joins TRBV12-3 or TRBV12-4 to TRBJ1-1, with D uncertain. V was cut by 6 bases and J by 0 bases, with 5 bases left in between. The CDR3 extends over 12 amino acids. The CDR3 loop is CASRGLNTEAFC. CDR3 sequence (DNA): TGTGCCAGCAGGGGATTGAACACTGAAGCTTTCTGT.

The chain carries TRBV6-1 and TRBJ2-7; D is unresolved. Germline V CDR1 and CDR2: MNHNS, SASEGT. CDR3 length equals 8 residues. V was cut by 10 bases and J by 2 bases, with 0 bases left in between. The CDR3 DNA reads as TGTGCCACCTACGAGCAGTACTTC. It is translated as CATYEQYF.

This clonotype came up a few times. The rearrangement links TRBV7-9 to TRBJ2-7; D gene unclear. This CDR3 is built from 15 residues. Trimming shortened V by 3 bases and J by 4 bases, and 16 bases separated the two germline ends. Looked up from germline, CDR1 is SEHNR and CDR2 is FQNEAQ (reference sequence). The CDR3 DNA reads as TGTGCCAGCAGCTTTGCGGCAGGAAATTTTTACGAGCAGTACTTC. Protein product: CASSFAAGNFYEQYF.

This clonotype was picked up many times. The V and J genes are TRBV6-5 and TRBJ1-4; D remains unclear. Germline V gene sequence: CDR1 MNHEY, CDR2 SVGAGI. V was shortened by 5 bases and J by 4 bases, with 14 bases between the two germline ends. The CDR3 totals 15 residues. CDR3 sequence: CASSQTHEDNEKLFF. DNA of the CDR3: TGTGCCAGCAGTCAAACTCATGAGGATAATGAAAAACTGTTTTTT.

Notes on this clonotype: A much larger clonotype is one base distant, so this may be a read error. The chain combines TRBV20-1 with TRBJ2-6; D may be TRBD1 (5 bases). This CDR3 is 15 amino acids long. Germline V gene sequence: CDR1 DFQATT, CDR2 SNEGSKA (reference sequence). The CDR3 loop is CSARSPSSGASVLTF. The CDR3, as DNA: TGCAGTGCTAGATCCCCTAGTTCTGGGGCCAGCGTCCTGACTTTC.